This TCR beta chain was recovered during a study of cytomegalovirus exposure and HLA in healthy donors. In regard to this clone: Its antigen remains unknown.

Researchers ran the PCR with 60 Vbeta and 13 Jbeta primers. Libraries were prepared by immunoSEQ multiplex PCR; TCRdb keeps only in-frame clonotypes and omits some of them. Of about 150,000 clones in the sample, about four fifths were seen once. Overall study findings and caveats: The authors assumed roughly uniform sequencing depth across donors for presence/absence analyses. TCR sequences were mostly rare, though some public TCRs occurred in many donors. According to reports, the classifier identified cytomegalovirus status with high specificity and sensitivity.

V trimming: 2 bases; J trimming: 1 base; junction bases outside the gene matches: 0. Germline V CDR1 and CDR2: KGHSH, LQKENI. The CDR3 has 14 amino acids. The TCR sequence derives from a human donor in good health. V and J are TRBV18 and TRBJ2-3; 7 bases match TRBD1. Sequences were obtained from PBMCs. CDR3 sequence: CASSPGTGTDTQYF. For the CDR3, the DNA is TGTGCCAGCTCACCAGGGACAGGCACAGATACGCAGTATTTT.